The rows below give T cell receptor beta chains drawn from one sample of a study of cytomegalovirus exposure and HLA in healthy donors. The table came from immunoSEQ multiplex PCR; TCRdb's copy has only in-frame clones and leaves some out. The sample includes roughly 180,000 clones, around 74% seen only once; the top ten take just under 3%. The sample was PBMCs. These receptor sequences come from a male donor in good health and CMV-seronegative. Both conserved end residues are trimmed from each CDR3.

V: TRBV27
length: 13
CDR3: ASSWVAGGPNEQF

V: TRBV9
length: 10
CDR3: ASSALEEGYT

V: TRBV27
length: 13
CDR3: ASSVRGASNQPQH

V: TRBV7-9
length: 10
CDR3: ASSFGNQPQH

V: TRBV7-9
length: 13
CDR3: ASSLATGKNTEAF

V: TRBV6-5
length: 11
CDR3: ASSQNSNQPQH

V: TRBV6-1
length: 12
CDR3: ASSELGNQETQY

V: TRBV6-5
length: 12
CDR3: ASQGGNSNQPQH

V: TRBV30
length: 9
CDR3: AWSIFFEQY

V: TRBV4-2
length: 12
CDR3: ASSQDWLAGEQF

V: TRBV30
length: 14
CDR3: AWQQTGGGSGNTIY

V: TRBV11-2
length: 11
CDR3: ASSLARTNEQF

V: TRBV28
length: 15
CDR3: ASSWLSGEILNTEAF

V: TRBV4-3
length: 13
CDR3: ASSQSLPGANVLT

V: TRBV6-5
length: 13
CDR3: ASSYMTGTGYEQY

V: TRBV30
length: 15
CDR3: AWSVSAGGGKNTEAF

V: TRBV30
length: 10
CDR3: AWSGRVAGYT

V: TRBV27
length: 13
CDR3: ASSLTSPSYNEQF

V: TRBV5-1
length: 14
CDR3: ASSLGTSGDGDAQY

V: TRBV7-3
length: 14
CDR3: ASSLRLAANTGELF

V: TRBV6-5
length: 12
CDR3: ASSGGLGNQPQH

V: TRBV7-3
length: 13
CDR3: ASSLDSGRYNEQF

V: TRBV11-3
length: 12
CDR3: ASSSRALTDTQY

V: TRBV6-6
length: 12
CDR3: ASRPSGANQPQH

V: TRBV10-3
length: 14
CDR3: AISESVGGPYNEQF

V: TRBV4-1
length: 13
CDR3: ASSQELGSQETQY

V: TRBV6-5
length: 14
CDR3: ASSSNSDSSNQPQH

V: TRBV19
length: 10
CDR3: ASRGQIRGYT

V: TRBV28
length: 12
CDR3: ASSFRGVLGEQY

V: TRBV15
length: 12
CDR3: ATSRDRGQETQY

V: TRBV28
length: 12
CDR3: ASSFVTGGQPQH